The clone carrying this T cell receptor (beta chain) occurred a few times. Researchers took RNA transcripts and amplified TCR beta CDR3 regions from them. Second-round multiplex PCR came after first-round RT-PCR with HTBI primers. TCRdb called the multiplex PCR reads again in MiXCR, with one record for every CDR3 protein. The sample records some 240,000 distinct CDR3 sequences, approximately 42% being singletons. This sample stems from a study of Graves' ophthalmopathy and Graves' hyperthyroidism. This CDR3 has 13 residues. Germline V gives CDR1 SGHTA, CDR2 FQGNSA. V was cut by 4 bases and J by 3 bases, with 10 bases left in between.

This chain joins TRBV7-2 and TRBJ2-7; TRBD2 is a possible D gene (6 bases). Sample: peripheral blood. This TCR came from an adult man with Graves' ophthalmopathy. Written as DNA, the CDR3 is TGTGCCAGCAGCTCTTGGGGGGACTACGAGCAGTACTTC. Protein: CASSSWGDYEQYF.